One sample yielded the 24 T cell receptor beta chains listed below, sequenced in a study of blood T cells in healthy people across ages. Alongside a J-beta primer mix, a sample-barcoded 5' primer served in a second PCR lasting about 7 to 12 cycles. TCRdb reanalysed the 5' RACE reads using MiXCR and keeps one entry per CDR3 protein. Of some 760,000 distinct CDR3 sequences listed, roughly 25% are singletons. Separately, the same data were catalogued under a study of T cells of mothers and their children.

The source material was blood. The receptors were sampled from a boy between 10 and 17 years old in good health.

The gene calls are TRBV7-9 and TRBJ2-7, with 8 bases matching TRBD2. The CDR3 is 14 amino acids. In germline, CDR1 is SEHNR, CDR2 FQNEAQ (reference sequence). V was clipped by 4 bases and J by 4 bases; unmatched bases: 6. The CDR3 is CASSWGAGAYEQYF. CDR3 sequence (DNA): TGTGCCAGCAGCTGGGGAGCGGGAGCTTACGAGCAGTACTTC.

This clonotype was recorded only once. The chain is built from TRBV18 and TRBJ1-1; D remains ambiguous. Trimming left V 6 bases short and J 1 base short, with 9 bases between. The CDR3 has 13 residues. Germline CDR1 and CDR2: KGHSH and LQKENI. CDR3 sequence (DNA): TGTGCCAGCTCGATGAATCAGAACACTGAAGCTTTCTTT. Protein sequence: CASSMNQNTEAFF.

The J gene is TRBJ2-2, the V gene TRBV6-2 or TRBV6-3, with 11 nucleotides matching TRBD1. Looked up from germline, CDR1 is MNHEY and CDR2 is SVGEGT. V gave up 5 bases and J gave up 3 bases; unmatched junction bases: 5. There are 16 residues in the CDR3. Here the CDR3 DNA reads TGTGCCAGCAGTAACCCGGGACAGGGGGACACCGGGGAGCTGTTTTTT. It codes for CASSNPGQGDTGELFF.

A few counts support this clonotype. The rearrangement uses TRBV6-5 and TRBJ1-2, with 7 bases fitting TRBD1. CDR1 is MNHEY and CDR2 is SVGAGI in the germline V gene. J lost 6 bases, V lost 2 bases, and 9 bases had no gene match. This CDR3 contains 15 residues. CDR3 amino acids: CASSYGRQGGDGYTF. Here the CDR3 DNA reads TGTGCCAGCAGTTACGGGAGACAGGGTGGCGATGGCTACACCTTC.

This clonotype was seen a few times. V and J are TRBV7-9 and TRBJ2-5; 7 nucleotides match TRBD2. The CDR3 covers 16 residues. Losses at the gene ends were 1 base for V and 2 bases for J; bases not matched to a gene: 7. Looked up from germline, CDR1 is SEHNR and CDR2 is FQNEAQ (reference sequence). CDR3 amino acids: CASSLGPAGDQETQYF. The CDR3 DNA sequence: TGTGCCAGCAGCTTAGGGCCGGCGGGGGATCAAGAGACCCAGTACTTC.

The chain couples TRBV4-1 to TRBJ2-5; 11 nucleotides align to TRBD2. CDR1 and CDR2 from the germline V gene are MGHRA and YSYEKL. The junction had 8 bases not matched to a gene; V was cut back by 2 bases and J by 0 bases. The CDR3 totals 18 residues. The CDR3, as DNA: TGCGCCAGCAGCCAACTACGCGGGACTAGCGGCAACCAAGAGACCCAGTACTTC. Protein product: CASSQLRGTSGNQETQYF.

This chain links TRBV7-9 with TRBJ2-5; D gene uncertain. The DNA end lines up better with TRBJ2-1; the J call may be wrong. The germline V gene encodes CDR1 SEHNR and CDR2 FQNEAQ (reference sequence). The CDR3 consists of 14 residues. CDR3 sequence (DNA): TGTGCCAGCAGCTTAGCCATCGCCACCAATGAGCAGTTCTTC. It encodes CASSLAIATNEQFF.

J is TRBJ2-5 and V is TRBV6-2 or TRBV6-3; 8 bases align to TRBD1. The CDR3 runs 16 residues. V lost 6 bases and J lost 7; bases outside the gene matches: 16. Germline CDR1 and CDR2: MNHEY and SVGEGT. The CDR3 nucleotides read TGTGCCAGCAGCCAAAGCCCGGACAGGGCTAAATGGACCCAGTACTTC. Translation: CASSQSPDRAKWTQYF.

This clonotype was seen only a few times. The CDR3: CASSLGGPPASSYNEQFF. The CDR3 region has the DNA TGTGCCAGCAGCTTAGGCGGCCCACCGGCAAGCTCCTACAATGAGCAGTTCTTC. The chain couples TRBV13 to TRBJ2-1, with unresolved D. The CDR3 length is 18 residues. The V gene lost 0 bases and the J gene lost 0 bases, with 15 bases spanning the gap. Per germline, CDR1 PRHDT and CDR2 FYEKMQ (reference sequence).

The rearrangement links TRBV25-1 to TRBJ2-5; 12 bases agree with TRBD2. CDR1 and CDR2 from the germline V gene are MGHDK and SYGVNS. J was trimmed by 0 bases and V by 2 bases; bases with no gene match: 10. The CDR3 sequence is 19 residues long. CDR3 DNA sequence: TGTGCCAGCAGTGAAGTTAAGGCTAGCGGGAGGGAGTACCAAGAGACCCAGTACTTC. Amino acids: CASSEVKASGREYQETQYF.

As DNA, the CDR3 is TGCAGCGCAGACCCTGGGCAGGGCAAAAACATTCAGTACTTC. This codes for CSADPGQGKNIQYF. J is TRBJ2-4 and V is TRBV29-1; D is perhaps TRBD1 (5 bases). From germline, CDR1 is SQVTM and CDR2 ANQGSEA. Deletions cut 7 bases from V and 3 bases from J, with 16 bases between. There are 14 residues in the CDR3.

The CDR3 coding sequence is TGTGCCAGCAGTTACTCTCCCGGGACATACTTTAGCGAGCAGTACTTC. Its protein product is CASSYSPGTYFSEQYF. V is TRBV6-5 and J is TRBJ2-7; TRBD1 is a possible D gene (6 bases). V lost 0 bases and J lost 6, with 18 bases in between. The CDR3 covers 16 residues. Per germline, CDR1 MNHEY and CDR2 SVGAGI.

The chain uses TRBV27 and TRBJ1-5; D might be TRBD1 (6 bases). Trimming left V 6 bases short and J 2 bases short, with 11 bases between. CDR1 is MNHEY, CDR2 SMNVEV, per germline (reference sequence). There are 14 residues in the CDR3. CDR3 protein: CASRPRTGNQPQHF. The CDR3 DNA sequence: TGTGCCAGCAGACCTCGGACAGGCAATCAGCCCCAGCATTTT.

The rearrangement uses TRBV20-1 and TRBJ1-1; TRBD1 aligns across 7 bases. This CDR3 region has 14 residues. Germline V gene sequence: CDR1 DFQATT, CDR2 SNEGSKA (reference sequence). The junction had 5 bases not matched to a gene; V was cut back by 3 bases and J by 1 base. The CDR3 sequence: CSARTGQQNTEAFF. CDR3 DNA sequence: TGCAGTGCTAGGACGGGACAGCAGAACACTGAAGCTTTCTTT.

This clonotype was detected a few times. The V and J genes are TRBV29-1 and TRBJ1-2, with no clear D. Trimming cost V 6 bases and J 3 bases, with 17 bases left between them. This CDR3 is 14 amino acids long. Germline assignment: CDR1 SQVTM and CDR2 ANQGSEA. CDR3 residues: CSVKHIGRDYGYTF. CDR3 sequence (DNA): TGCAGCGTGAAGCATATAGGGCGGGACTATGGCTACACCTTC.

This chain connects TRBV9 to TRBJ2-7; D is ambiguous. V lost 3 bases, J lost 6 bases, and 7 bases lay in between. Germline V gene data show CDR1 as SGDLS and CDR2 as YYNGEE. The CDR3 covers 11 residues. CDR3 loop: CASSAGCEQYF. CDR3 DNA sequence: TGTGCCAGCAGCGCTGGATGCGAGCAGTACTTC.

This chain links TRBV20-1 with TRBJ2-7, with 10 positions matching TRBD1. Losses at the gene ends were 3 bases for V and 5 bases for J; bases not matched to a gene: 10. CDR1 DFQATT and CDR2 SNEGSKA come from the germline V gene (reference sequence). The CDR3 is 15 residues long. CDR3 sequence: CSARDRGTGVHEQYF. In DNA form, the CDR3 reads TGCAGTGCTAGGGATAGGGGGACAGGGGTCCACGAGCAGTACTTC.

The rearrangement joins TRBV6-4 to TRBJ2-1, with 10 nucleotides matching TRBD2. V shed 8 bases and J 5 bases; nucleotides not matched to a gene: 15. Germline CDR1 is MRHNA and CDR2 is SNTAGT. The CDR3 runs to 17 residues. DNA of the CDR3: TGTGCCAGCCCCATGCAGCGGGGGGGCCTTAGAGACAATGAGCAGTTCTTC. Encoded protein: CASPMQRGGLRDNEQFF.

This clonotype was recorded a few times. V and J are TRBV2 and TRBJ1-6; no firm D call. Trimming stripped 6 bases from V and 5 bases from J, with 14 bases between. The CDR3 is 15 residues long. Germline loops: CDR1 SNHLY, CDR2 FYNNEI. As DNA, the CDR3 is TGTGCCAGCAGCCTCCCTTTCGAGGATAATTCACCCCTCCACTTT. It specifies CASSLPFEDNSPLHF.

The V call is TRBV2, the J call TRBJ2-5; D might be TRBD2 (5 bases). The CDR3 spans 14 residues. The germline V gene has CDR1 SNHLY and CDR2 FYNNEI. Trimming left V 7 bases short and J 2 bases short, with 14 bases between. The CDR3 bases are TGTGCCAGCAACCAACTAGGACGTCAAGAGACCCAGTACTTC. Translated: CASNQLGRQETQYF.

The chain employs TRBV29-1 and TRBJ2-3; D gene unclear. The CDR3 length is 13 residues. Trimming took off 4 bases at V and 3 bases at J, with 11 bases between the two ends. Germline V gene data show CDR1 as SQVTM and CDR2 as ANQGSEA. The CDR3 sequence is CSVVRRPTDTQYF. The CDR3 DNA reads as TGCAGCGTTGTGAGGAGACCAACAGATACGCAGTATTTT.

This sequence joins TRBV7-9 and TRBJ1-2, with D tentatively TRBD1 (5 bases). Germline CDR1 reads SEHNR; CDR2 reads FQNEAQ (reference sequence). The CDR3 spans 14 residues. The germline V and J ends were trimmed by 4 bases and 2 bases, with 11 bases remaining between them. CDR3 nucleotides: TGTGCCAGCAGCTCCCCGACAGAAAACTATGGCTACACCTTC. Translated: CASSSPTENYGYTF.

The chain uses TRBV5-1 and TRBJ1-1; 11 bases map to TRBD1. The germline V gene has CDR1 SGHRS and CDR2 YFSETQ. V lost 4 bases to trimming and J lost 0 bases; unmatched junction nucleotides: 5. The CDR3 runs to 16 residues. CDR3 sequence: CASSRRTGGMNTEAFF. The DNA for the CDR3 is TGCGCCAGCAGCAGGAGGACAGGGGGCATGAACACTGAAGCTTTCTTT. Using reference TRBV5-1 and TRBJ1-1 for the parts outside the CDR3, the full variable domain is KAGVTQTPRYLIKTRGQQVTLSCSPISGHRSVSWYQQTPGQGLQFLFEYFSETQRNKGNFPGRFSGRQFSNSRSEMNVSTLELGDSALYLCASSRRTGGMNTEAFFGQGTRLTVV.

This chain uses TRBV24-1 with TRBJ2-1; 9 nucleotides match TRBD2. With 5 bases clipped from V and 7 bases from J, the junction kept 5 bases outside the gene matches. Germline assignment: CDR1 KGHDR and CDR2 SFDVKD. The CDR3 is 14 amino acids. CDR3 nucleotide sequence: TGTGCCACCAGTGGGGCGGGGGGGCGGAATGAGCAGTTCTTC. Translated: CATSGAGGRNEQFF.